The source of this TCR beta chain is a study of blood T cell repertoires in COVID-19. CDR3 length: 13 residues. Trimming removed 6 bases at V and 2 bases at J, with 10 bases between. Germline-derived CDR1 and CDR2 are KGHSH and LQKENI. Assay: immunoSEQ multiplex PCR; the TCRdb copy retains only in-frame clones and omits some. The data show approximately 310,000 clones, around 85% seen once. This chain joins TRBV18 and TRBJ1-1; D is unclear. The sample was PBMCs or T cells enriched from blood (not recorded which). This clonotype originated in a woman in her twenties or thirties who had been exposed to COVID-19. This CDR3 is CASSPAYNTEAFF. DNA for the CDR3: TGTGCCAGCTCCCCTGCGTATAACACTGAAGCTTTCTTT.